This T cell receptor (beta chain) was sequenced in a study of blood T cell repertoires in COVID-19. In the study overall: Specimens from acute and convalescent COVID-19 originated in the United States, Italy and Spain. Sources were T cells, B-cell-depleted T cells, or PBMCs; the material itself was cDNA or gDNA.

This CDR3 comprises 14 residues. Trimming shortened V by 5 bases and J by 2 bases, and 12 bases separated the two germline ends. Germline values: CDR1 SGHTA, CDR2 FQGNSA. Original data processing: Amplifying reference gene primers gave estimates of nucleated cell counts. Sequencing was performed with immunoSEQ multiplex PCR; in TCRdb, only in-frame clones are kept and a portion is missing. V and J calls and clone size come straight from that table; D and trimming were deduced from the DNA. The table shows about 26,000 clones, with 90% occurring only once. The chain has TRBV7-2 and TRBJ2-5, with a weak D call TRBD1 (6 bases). Sequenced material: peripheral blood. This TCR was recovered from a human donor in a cohort sampled during active COVID-19. CDR3 protein: CASSRDTSQETQYF. In nucleotides, the CDR3 is TGTGCCAGCAGCCGGGACACGAGTCAAGAGACCCAGTACTTC. Looking up the rest from reference TRBV7-2 and TRBJ2-5 gives the full variable domain: GAGVSQSPSNKVTEKGKDVELRCDPISGHTALYWYRQSLGQGLEFLIYFQGNSAPDKSGLPSDRFSAERTGGSVSTLTIQRTQQEDSAVYLCASSRDTSQETQYFGPGTRLLVL.